Presented here are 18 T cell receptor beta chains from one specimen sequenced in a study of blood T cell repertoires in COVID-19. Some clones are missing from TCRdb's copy, which holds only in-frame ones; the method was immunoSEQ multiplex PCR. The table shows roughly 360,000 clones, with roughly 80% occurring only once. Sequenced material: peripheral blood. The receptors stem from a human donor with acute or convalescent COVID-19. The donor label of this sample is uncertain.

The V and J genes are TRBV2 and TRBJ2-5; D call uncertain. The CDR3 extends over 11 amino acids. Germline V gene lookup returns CDR1 SNHLY and CDR2 FYNNEI. The V gene lost 5 bases and the J gene lost 6 bases, with 7 bases spanning the gap. The CDR3 DNA reads TGTGCCAGCAGTCCCTTAAAGACCCAGTACTTC. It codes for CASSPLKTQYF.

Turning to this clone: This specimen includes other DNA sequences encoding the same CDR3. The gene calls are TRBV28 and TRBJ1-2, with D perhaps TRBD1 (5 bases). The germline gives CDR1 MDHEN, CDR2 SYDVKM. CDR3 length: 13 residues. V was trimmed by 3 bases and J by 5 bases, leaving 10 bases between them. The CDR3 DNA reads TGTGCCAGCAGTTTTGCCAGGGTGTATGGCTACACCTTC. Translating it yields CASSFARVYGYTF.

The chain links TRBV7-8 to TRBJ2-2; 8 bases line up with TRBD1. V dropped 5 bases and J dropped 1; count of bases not matched to a gene: 9. The germline V gene has CDR1 SGHVS and CDR2 FQNEAQ. The CDR3 contains 17 residues. CDR3 in DNA: TGTGCCAGCAGCCCTCATGGGGGGACAGGGAACACCGGGGAGCTGTTTTTT. Protein product: CASSPHGGTGNTGELFF.

The J gene is TRBJ2-1, the V gene TRBV27; 7 nucleotides match TRBD2. Germline values: CDR1 MNHEY, CDR2 SMNVEV (reference sequence). The CDR3 runs to 14 residues. Germline trimming cut 10 bases from V and 2 bases from J; bases unmatched to any gene: 8. CDR3 bases: TGTGCCACCACGCGGGGGAGGGCCTACAATGAGCAGTTCTTC. It codes for CATTRGRAYNEQFF.

V gene TRBV10-2 combines with J gene TRBJ2-5, with 8 bases identical to TRBD2. This CDR3 is 12 amino acids long. The trim removed 7 bases at V and 9 bases at J, leaving 7 bases unmatched. Germline V gene lookup returns CDR1 WSHSY and CDR2 SAAADI. The CDR3 DNA reads TGCGCCAGCACCGGGACTAGGGCTGCCCAGTACTTC. Translated, it gives CASTGTRAAQYF.

The J gene is TRBJ2-2, the V gene TRBV5-1, with TRBD1 matching 8 bases. V lost 4 bases, J lost 7 bases, and 9 bases stayed unmatched. This CDR3 is 15 amino acids long. Germline CDR1 reads SGHRS; CDR2 reads YFSETQ. As DNA, the CDR3 is TGCGCCAGCAGCCAGGACAGGGCAGGTGGCGGGGAGCTGTTTTTT. It encodes CASSQDRAGGGELFF.

This clone was observed a few times. This chain uses TRBV15 with TRBJ2-3, with 10 bases aligning to TRBD2. Germline-derived CDR1 and CDR2 are LNHNV and YYDKDF (reference sequence). Losses at the gene ends were 0 bases for V and 8 bases for J; bases not matched to a gene: 8. This CDR3 spans 16 amino acids. CDR3: CATSRDIAGGHGTQYF. The CDR3 DNA is TGTGCCACCAGCAGAGATATAGCGGGGGGCCACGGTACGCAGTATTTT.

The genes are TRBV4-2 and TRBJ2-7; TRBD2 is a possible D gene (6 bases). Germline lookup yields CDR1 LGHNA and CDR2 YNFKEQ. The CDR3 is made up of 14 amino acids. V was pared by 10 bases and J by 2 bases, with 18 bases between. The CDR3 region is CATRQGAGPYEQYF. The CDR3 nucleotides read TGTGCCACCCGACAAGGGGCGGGGCCCTACGAGCAGTACTTC.

V gene TRBV28 combines with J gene TRBJ1-1, with TRBD1 as a possible D gene (5 bases). Between the trimmed V and J ends, which lost 3 bases and 11 bases, there was a span of 22 bases. Germline CDR1 MDHEN, CDR2 SYDVKM. The CDR3 is 15 residues long. This CDR3 reads CASSFFAGGTFFAFF. DNA of the CDR3: TGTGCCAGCAGTTTTTTCGCGGGGGGGACGTTCTTCGCTTTCTTT.

V and J are TRBV5-5 and TRBJ1-2; D gene uncertain. This CDR3 contains 18 residues. The ends were cut back, 1 base at V and 6 bases at J, with 25 bases in the middle. Germline V gene data show CDR1 as SGHKS and CDR2 as YYEKEE (reference sequence). CDR3 coding DNA: TGTGCCAGCAGCTTGTCTCCAACAGACCTCGACGCGGGAGATGGCTACACCTTC. Translation: CASSLSPTDLDAGDGYTF.

This clone was detected ten times or more. The chain employs TRBV6-1 and TRBJ2-2; a possible D gene is TRBD1 (6 bases). This CDR3 contains 16 residues. The V gene's germline CDR1 is MNHNS and CDR2 SASEGT. V shed 2 bases and J shed 4 bases, with 14 bases lying between them. CDR3 in DNA: TGTGCCAGCAGTGAACTAGACAGGTGGGGCACCGGGGAGCTGTTTTTT. Translated: CASSELDRWGTGELFF.

This clone was seen a single time. The V gene is TRBV2, the J gene TRBJ1-2, with D possibly matching TRBD1 (5 bases). Germline values: CDR1 SNHLY, CDR2 FYNNEI. Between the trimmed V and J ends, which lost 7 bases and 0 bases, there was a span of 18 bases. The CDR3 has 16 residues. CDR3 amino acids: CASTPHKGLANYGYTF. The CDR3 DNA reads as TGTGCCAGCACCCCGCACAAGGGGTTAGCTAACTATGGCTACACCTTC.

The J gene is TRBJ2-7, the V gene TRBV2; tentative D call: TRBD2 (6 bases). Germline V gene lookup returns CDR1 SNHLY and CDR2 FYNNEI. There are 10 residues in the CDR3. V lost 8 bases and J lost 7, with 9 bases in between. The CDR3, as DNA: TGTGCCAGCGGAGGGAGGGAGCAGTACTTC. This codes for CASGGREQYF.

This clone was found a few times. The chain is built from TRBV7-9 and TRBJ2-7; D possibly corresponds to TRBD1 (5 bases). The CDR3 consists of 14 residues. Between the trimmed V and J ends, which lost 8 bases and 6 bases, there was a span of 20 bases. Looked up from germline, CDR1 is SEHNR and CDR2 is FQNEAQ (reference sequence). CDR3 in DNA: TGTGCCAGCCGCCCGGTGTCGCTTAGGGGCGAGCAGTACTTC. Protein product: CASRPVSLRGEQYF.

This clone is a singleton in its sample. The chain couples TRBV12-3 or TRBV12-4 to TRBJ1-4; D remains ambiguous. The V gene lost 1 base and the J gene lost 11 bases, with 8 bases spanning the gap. This CDR3 spans 12 amino acids. The CDR3 nucleotides are TGTGCCAGCAGTTTAGTAGAGTCCAAACTGTTTTTT. Residues: CASSLVESKLFF.

To note about this clone: Other nucleotide sequences in the sample specify the same CDR3. V gene TRBV7-8 combines with J gene TRBJ2-1, with D uncertain. Germline CDR1 is SGHVS and CDR2 is FQNEAQ. V was pared by 3 bases and J by 7 bases, with 7 bases between. The CDR3 consists of 12 residues. This CDR3 is CASSFSRNEQFF. Written as DNA, the CDR3 is TGTGCCAGCAGCTTTTCCAGGAATGAGCAGTTCTTC.

The chain is built from TRBV5-4 and TRBJ2-7; TRBD1 matches at 10 bases. J gave up 3 bases and V 3 bases, and 6 bases lay outside the gene matches. CDR3 length equals 15 residues. Germline loops: CDR1 SGHNT, CDR2 YYREEE (reference sequence). The CDR3 loop is CASSSTGTGVYEQYF. Written as DNA, the CDR3 is TGTGCCAGCAGCTCAACCGGGACAGGGGTCTACGAGCAGTACTTC.

In its sample, this clone was seen a few times. The chain recombines TRBV7-8 with TRBJ1-3, with D perhaps TRBD1 (6 bases). The germline V gene encodes CDR1 SGHVS and CDR2 FQNEAQ. The CDR3 extends over 14 amino acids. V lost 4 bases, J lost 2 bases, and 9 bases lay in between. The CDR3 sequence: CASSYTGPGNTIYF. Here the CDR3 DNA reads TGTGCCAGCAGCTACACAGGGCCTGGAAACACCATATATTTT.